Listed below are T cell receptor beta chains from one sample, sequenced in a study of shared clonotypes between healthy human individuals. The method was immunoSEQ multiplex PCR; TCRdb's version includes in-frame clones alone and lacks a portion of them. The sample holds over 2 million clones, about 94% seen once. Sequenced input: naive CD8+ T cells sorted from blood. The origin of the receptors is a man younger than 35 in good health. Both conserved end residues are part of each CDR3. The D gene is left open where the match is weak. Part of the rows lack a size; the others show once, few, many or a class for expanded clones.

DNA: TGTGCCAGCTCACCCGGACAGGTCCACAATGAGCAGTTCTTC
CDR3: CASSPGQVHNEQFF
J: TRBJ2-1
D: TRBD1
V: TRBV18
size: .

DNA: TGTGCCAGCAGCCTTACGATTGGGGCCAAAAACATTCAGTACTTC
CDR3: CASSLTIGAKNIQYF
J: TRBJ2-4
D: .
V: TRBV6-6
size: .

DNA: TGTGCCAGCAGTGATTTGGGACTAGCGGGTCCTTCCTACGAGCAGTACTTC
CDR3: CASSDLGLAGPSYEQYF
J: TRBJ2-7
D: TRBD2
V: TRBV2
size: once

DNA: TGTGCCAGCAGCGGAGTTGGGCACGAGCAGTACTTC
CDR3: CASSGVGHEQYF
J: TRBJ2-7
D: .
V: TRBV9
size: once

DNA: TGTGCCACCAGCAACCACCGCGCAGGGTCCACTGAAGCTTTCTTT
CDR3: CATSNHRAGSTEAFF
J: TRBJ1-1
D: .
V: TRBV15
size: .

DNA: TGTGCCAGCAGCTCTGGAGCCTTGACTAATGAGCAGTTCTTC
CDR3: CASSSGALTNEQFF
J: TRBJ2-1
D: .
V: TRBV7-9
size: .

DNA: TGTGCCAGCAGCGGGGGGTTAAAGGATTACGAGCAGTACTTC
CDR3: CASSGGLKDYEQYF
J: TRBJ2-7
D: .
V: TRBV9
size: .

DNA: TGTGCCAGCAGACACCCTGGAAGCAATCAGCCCCAGCATTTT
CDR3: CASRHPGSNQPQHF
J: TRBJ1-5
D: .
V: TRBV2
size: .

DNA: TGTGCCTGGGGAGGGGAGGGCAATCAGCCCCAGCATTTT
CDR3: CAWGGEGNQPQHF
J: TRBJ1-5
D: .
V: TRBV30
size: .

DNA: TGTGCCAGCAGCTCATACAGGGAGTTAAACACTGAAGCTTTCTTT
CDR3: CASSSYRELNTEAFF
J: TRBJ1-1
D: .
V: TRBV7-9
size: .

DNA: TGTGCCAGCAGTCCAAGGACTAGCGGGGGGGAGCTGTTTTTT
CDR3: CASSPRTSGGELFF
J: TRBJ2-2
D: TRBD2
V: TRBV6-5
size: .

DNA: TGTGCCAGCAAGGGGGCAGCCGGGGAGCTGTTTTTT
CDR3: CASKGAAGELFF
J: TRBJ2-2
D: TRBD1
V: TRBV2
size: .

DNA: TGTGCCATCAGTGGACCGACTAGCGGGAGGGAAACCTCCTACGAGCAGTACTTC
CDR3: CAISGPTSGRETSYEQYF
J: TRBJ2-7
D: TRBD2
V: TRBV10-3
size: once

DNA: TGTGCCAGCAGGTGGACGCATGTCACTGAAGCTTTCTTT
CDR3: CASRWTHVTEAFF
J: TRBJ1-1
D: .
V: TRBV2
size: .

DNA: TGTGCCAGCAGCTTAGATTCCTGGACTAGCGGGAGTAATGAGCAGTTCTTC
CDR3: CASSLDSWTSGSNEQFF
J: TRBJ2-1
D: TRBD2
V: TRBV7-9
size: .

DNA: TGCGCCAGCAGCCAAGTCGGTCAGGGTTCCTACAATGAGCAGTTCTTC
CDR3: CASSQVGQGSYNEQFF
J: TRBJ2-1
D: .
V: TRBV4-1
size: once

DNA: TGTGCTAGTGGTCCCGGACTAGCGTCCTCCTCCTACGAGCAGTACTTC
CDR3: CASGPGLASSSYEQYF
J: TRBJ2-7
D: TRBD2
V: TRBV12-5
size: .

DNA: TGCAGCGTTCTGGACAGGGATTCCTACGAGCAGTACTTC
CDR3: CSVLDRDSYEQYF
J: TRBJ2-7
D: TRBD1
V: TRBV29-1
size: .

DNA: TGCAGCGTAGAGTCATTGGGGCCTGTGGGGTACGAGCAGTACTTC
CDR3: CSVESLGPVGYEQYF
J: TRBJ2-7
D: .
V: TRBV29-1
size: .

DNA: TGTGCCAGTAGTATAGGCGACAGTCTGGGCTATGGCTACACCTTC
CDR3: CASSIGDSLGYGYTF
J: TRBJ1-2
D: .
V: TRBV19
size: .

DNA: TGTGCCAGCAGTTACTATGACCGCGAGGGGTCGGAAGCTTTCTTT
CDR3: CASSYYDREGSEAFF
J: TRBJ1-1
D: .
V: TRBV6-5
size: .

DNA: TGTGCTAGTGGTGGGCCATTTTGGGAGACCCAGTACTTC
CDR3: CASGGPFWETQYF
J: TRBJ2-5
D: .
V: TRBV12-5
size: .

DNA: TGCGCCAGCAGCCGGACGGGACTAGCGGAGGGGACTAGCACAGATACGCAGTATTTT
CDR3: CASSRTGLAEGTSTDTQYF
J: TRBJ2-3
D: TRBD2
V: TRBV4-3
size: .

DNA: TGTGCCAGCAGGGAGAGTAAGGGGGGAGCTAACTATGGCTACACCTTC
CDR3: CASRESKGGANYGYTF
J: TRBJ1-2
D: .
V: TRBV27
size: .